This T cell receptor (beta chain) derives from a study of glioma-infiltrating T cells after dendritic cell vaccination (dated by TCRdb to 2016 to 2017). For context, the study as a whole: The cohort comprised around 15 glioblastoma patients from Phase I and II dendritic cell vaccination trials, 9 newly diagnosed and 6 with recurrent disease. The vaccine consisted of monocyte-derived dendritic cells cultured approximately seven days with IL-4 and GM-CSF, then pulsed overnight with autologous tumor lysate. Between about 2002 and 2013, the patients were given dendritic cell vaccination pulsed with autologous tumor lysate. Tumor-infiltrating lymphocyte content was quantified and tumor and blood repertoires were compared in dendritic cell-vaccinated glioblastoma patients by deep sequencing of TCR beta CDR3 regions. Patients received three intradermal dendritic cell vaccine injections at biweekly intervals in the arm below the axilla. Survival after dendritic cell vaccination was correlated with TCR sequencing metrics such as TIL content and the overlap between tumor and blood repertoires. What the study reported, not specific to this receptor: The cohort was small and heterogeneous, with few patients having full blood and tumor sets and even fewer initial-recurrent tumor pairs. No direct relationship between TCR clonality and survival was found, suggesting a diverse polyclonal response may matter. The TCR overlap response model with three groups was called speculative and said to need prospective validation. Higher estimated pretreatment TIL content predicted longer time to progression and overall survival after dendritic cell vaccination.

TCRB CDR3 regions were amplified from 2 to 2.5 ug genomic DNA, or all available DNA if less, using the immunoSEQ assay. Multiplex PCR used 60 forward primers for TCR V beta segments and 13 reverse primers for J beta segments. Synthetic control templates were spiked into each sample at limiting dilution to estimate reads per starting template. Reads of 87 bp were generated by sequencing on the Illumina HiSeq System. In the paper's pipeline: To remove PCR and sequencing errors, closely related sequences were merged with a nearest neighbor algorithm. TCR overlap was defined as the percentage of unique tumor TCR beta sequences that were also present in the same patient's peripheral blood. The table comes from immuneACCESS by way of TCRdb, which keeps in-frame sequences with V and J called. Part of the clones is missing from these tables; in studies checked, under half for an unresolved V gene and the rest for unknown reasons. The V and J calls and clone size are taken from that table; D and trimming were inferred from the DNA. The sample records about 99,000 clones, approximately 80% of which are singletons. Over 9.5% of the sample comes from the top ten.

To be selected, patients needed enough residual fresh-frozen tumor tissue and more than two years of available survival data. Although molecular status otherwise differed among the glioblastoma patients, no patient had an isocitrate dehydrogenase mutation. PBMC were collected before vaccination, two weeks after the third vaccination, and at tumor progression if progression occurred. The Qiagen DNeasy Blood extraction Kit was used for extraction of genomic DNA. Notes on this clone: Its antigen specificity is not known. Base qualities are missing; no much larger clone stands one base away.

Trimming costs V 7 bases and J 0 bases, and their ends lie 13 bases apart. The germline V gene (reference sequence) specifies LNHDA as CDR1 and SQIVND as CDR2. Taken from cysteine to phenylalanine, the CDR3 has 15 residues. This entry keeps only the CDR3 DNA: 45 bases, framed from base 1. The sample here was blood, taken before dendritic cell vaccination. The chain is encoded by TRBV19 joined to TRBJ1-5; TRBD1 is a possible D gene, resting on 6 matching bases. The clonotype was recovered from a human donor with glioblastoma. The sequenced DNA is TGTGCCAGTACTCTAGGGGGAGTTAGCAATCAGCCCCAGCATTTT. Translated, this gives CASTLGGVSNQPQHF.